A single sample gave rise to the 9 T cell receptor beta chains below, sequenced in a study of cytomegalovirus exposure and HLA in healthy donors. With 60 Vbeta and 13 Jbeta primers, the PCR was carried out. Profiling relied on immunoSEQ multiplex PCR, and the TCRdb table lists in-frame clones only, not all of them. Among 65,000 to 95,000 clones, 60% to 85% were seen once, and the ten largest hold 12%. The sample was PBMCs. The origin of the receptors is a man in his 70s in good health and CMV-seronegative.

The CDR3 DNA follows: TGTGCCTGGAGTGTATTGCAGGGCTACTCACCCCTCCACTTT. The encoded protein is CAWSVLQGYSPLHF. V gene TRBV30 combines with J gene TRBJ1-6; D is perhaps TRBD1 (5 bases). There are 14 residues in the CDR3. V gave up 0 bases and J gave up 10 bases, with 13 bases separating them. Germline V gene lookup returns CDR1 GTSNPN and CDR2 SVGIG (reference sequence).

The chain is built from TRBV19 and TRBJ2-7, with 10 positions matching TRBD1. Germline V lookup: CDR1 LNHDA, CDR2 SQIVND (reference sequence). V gave up 6 bases and J gave up 1 base; unmatched junction bases: 6. The CDR3 covers 15 residues. Written as DNA, the CDR3 is TGTGCCAGTAGCTCGAGGACAGGGGGTTCCTACGAGCAGTACTTC. Translation: CASSSRTGGSYEQYF.

The chain is built from TRBV6-4 and TRBJ1-1; D ambiguous. CDR1 and CDR2 from the germline V gene are MRHNA and SNTAGT. V lost 4 bases to trimming and J lost 5 bases, with 11 bases between them. The CDR3 has 13 amino acids. CDR3 coding DNA: TGTGCCAGCAGTGTTGAAGCAGCGACTGAAGCTTTCTTT. The encoded protein is CASSVEAATEAFF.

This chain connects TRBV28 to TRBJ2-1; D is perhaps TRBD2 (7 bases). In germline, CDR1 is MDHEN, CDR2 SYDVKM. This CDR3 has 13 residues. V lost 10 bases, J lost 7 bases, and 17 bases lay in between. In DNA, the CDR3 is TGTGCCACCCACCGGGGGGCCTTTAATGAGCAGTTCTTC. Its protein is CATHRGAFNEQFF. Based on the CDR3 plus reference TRBV28 and TRBJ2-1, the full variable domain is DVKVTQSSRYLVKRTGEKVFLECVQDMDHENMFWYRQDPGLGLRLIYFSYDVKMKEKGDIPEGYSVSREKKERFSLILESASTNQTSMYLCATHRGAFNEQFFGPGTRLTVL.

There are a few counts of this clone. The V gene is TRBV9, the J gene TRBJ2-3, with TRBD2 matching 13 bases. The germline CDR1 and CDR2 sequences are SGDLS and YYNGEE. Trimming took 5 bases from V and 4 from J; bases not matched to a gene: 7. The CDR3 spans 16 residues. The CDR3 nucleotides are TGTGCCAGCAGGGGAGGGGGACTAGCGGGGTCAGATACGCAGTATTTT. Protein sequence: CASRGGGLAGSDTQYF.

The J gene is TRBJ1-1, the V gene TRBV7-2; no reliable D call. Trimming removed 2 bases at V and 4 bases at J, with 14 bases between. In germline, CDR1 is SGHTA, CDR2 FQGNSA. There are 15 residues in the CDR3. This CDR3 is CASSLNALRGTEAFF. For the CDR3, the DNA is TGTGCCAGCAGCTTAAATGCCCTCCGGGGCACTGAAGCTTTCTTT.

The chain recombines TRBV19 with TRBJ1-4; 10 bases are a match to TRBD1. CDR1 and CDR2 (germline): LNHDA, SQIVND (reference sequence). CDR3 length equals 15 residues. The V gene end was trimmed by 10 bases and the J gene end by 5 bases; junction bases not matched to a gene: 10. This CDR3 reads CATRTPGQGNEKLFF. DNA for the CDR3: TGTGCCACTAGAACACCGGGACAGGGGAATGAAAAACTGTTTTTT.

The V call is TRBV10-2, the J call TRBJ1-2; D not resolved. Trimming stripped 1 base from V and 4 bases from J, with 10 bases between. The germline CDR1 and CDR2 sequences are WSHSY and SAAADI. The CDR3 is 14 amino acids. The CDR3 DNA sequence: TGCGCCAGCAGTGAGTTTCGGGTTAGCTATGGCTACACCTTC. Its protein is CASSEFRVSYGYTF.

This clone was counted a single time. The chain couples TRBV15 to TRBJ2-1; TRBD1 matches 9 bases. The CDR3 is 15 amino acids. The V gene's germline CDR1 is LNHNV and CDR2 YYDKDF (reference sequence). With V trimmed by 5 bases and J by 6 bases, 8 bases remained unmatched. The CDR3 here is CATSDRDREFNEQFF. The DNA for the CDR3 is TGTGCCACCAGCGACCGGGACAGGGAGTTCAATGAGCAGTTCTTC.